These 17 T cell receptor beta chains were all obtained from the same sample, sequenced in a study of shared clonotypes between healthy human individuals. Repertoires were generated with immunoSEQ multiplex PCR, while TCRdb's copy carries only in-frame clones and drops some. The table records about 2.4 million clones, about 92% of them present only once. Sequencing was done on a sample of naive CD4+ T cells sorted from blood. Subset given: CD45RA+ positively selected. All receptors derive from a man younger than 30 in good health.

The chain employs TRBV7-2 and TRBJ1-1; D is perhaps TRBD1 (6 bases). CDR1 is SGHTA, CDR2 FQGNSA, per germline. The CDR3 length is 15 residues. The V gene lost 4 bases and the J gene lost 4 bases, with 16 bases spanning the gap. CDR3 in DNA: TGTGCCAGCAGCTCAAACAGGGTGACGATCACTGAAGCTTTCTTT. Translating gives CASSSNRVTITEAFF.

A word on this clone: Other DNA sequences in the same sample also yield this CDR3. V usage is TRBV11-3 and J usage is TRBJ2-2, with D possibly matching TRBD2 (6 bases). CDR3 length: 14 residues. V lost 2 bases to trimming and J lost 4 bases, with 8 bases between them. The germline gives CDR1 SGHNT, CDR2 YENEEA. The CDR3 nucleotides read TGTGCCAGCAGCTTACTGGGGGGCACCGGGGAGCTGTTTTTT. Translation gives CASSLLGGTGELFF. The full variable domain, in which reference TRBV11-3 and TRBJ2-2 provide the parts outside the CDR3, is EAGVVQSPRYKIIEKKQPVAFWCNPISGHNTLYWYLQNLGQGPELLIRYENEEAVDDSQLPKDRFSAERLKGVDSTLKIQPAELGDSAVYLCASSLLGGTGELFFGEGSRLTVL.

CDR3 in DNA: TGTGCCAGCAGCTTGGGGGAAAGTCGCTACGAGCAGTACTTC. It is translated as CASSLGESRYEQYF. J is TRBJ2-7 and V is TRBV5-4; D is uncertain. The germline V and J ends were trimmed by 0 bases and 3 bases, with 10 bases remaining between them. This CDR3 comprises 14 residues. The germline CDR1 and CDR2 sequences are SGHNT and YYREEE (reference sequence).

This chain links TRBV19 with TRBJ1-4; perhaps TRBD1 as D (5 bases). Between the trimmed V and J ends, which lost 5 bases and 5 bases, there was a span of 12 bases. CDR3 length: 14 amino acids. In germline, CDR1 is LNHDA, CDR2 SQIVND (reference sequence). The CDR3 loop reads CASSAPDINEKLFF. CDR3 nucleotide sequence: TGTGCCAGTAGTGCCCCGGACATAAATGAAAAACTGTTTTTT.

This chain uses TRBV5-6 with TRBJ2-3; D is uncertain. V shed 4 bases and J shed 2 bases, with 14 bases lying between them. This CDR3 spans 15 amino acids. CDR1 is SGHDT and CDR2 is YYEEEE in the germline V gene. Written as DNA, the CDR3 is TGTGCCAGCAGCCTCGTGGTGGGCCTCACAGATACGCAGTATTTT. Residues: CASSLVVGLTDTQYF.

This chain connects TRBV7-2 to TRBJ2-7, with 8 bases aligning to TRBD1. CDR1 and CDR2 from the germline V gene are SGHTA and FQGNSA. With 6 bases clipped from V and 4 bases from J, the junction kept 11 bases outside the gene matches. This CDR3 has 15 amino acids. The CDR3 protein is CASSLQGDGVYEQYF. CDR3 coding DNA: TGTGCCAGCAGTCTACAGGGGGACGGAGTGTACGAGCAGTACTTC. Based on the CDR3 plus reference TRBV7-2 and TRBJ2-7, the full variable domain is GAGVSQSPSNKVTEKGKDVELRCDPISGHTALYWYRQSLGQGLEFLIYFQGNSAPDKSGLPSDRFSAERTGGSVSTLTIQRTQQEDSAVYLCASSLQGDGVYEQYFGPGTRLTVT.

V and J are TRBV28 and TRBJ2-7; D could derive from TRBD1 or TRBD2 (5 bases each). V was cut by 10 bases and J by 6 bases, with 19 bases left in between. Germline assignment: CDR1 MDHEN and CDR2 SYDVKM. The CDR3 is made up of 13 amino acids. CDR3 protein: CAIQQWGGFEQYF. For the CDR3, the DNA is TGTGCCATCCAGCAGTGGGGCGGGTTCGAGCAGTACTTC.

The chain carries TRBV4-1 and TRBJ2-7, with a weak D call TRBD2 (5 bases). The CDR3 spans 14 residues. Germline V gene sequence: CDR1 MGHRA, CDR2 YSYEKL. Trimming took off 2 bases at V and 5 bases at J, with 13 bases between the two ends. The CDR3 here is CASSQRAGPHEQYF. In DNA form, the CDR3 reads TGCGCCAGCAGCCAAAGGGCGGGTCCCCACGAGCAGTACTTC.

Comment on this clone: Other DNA sequences in this specimen translate into the identical CDR3. The V and J genes are TRBV15 and TRBJ2-1, with 13 bases lining up with TRBD2. Germline CDR1 is LNHNV and CDR2 is YYDKDF (reference sequence). This CDR3 is 18 amino acids long. The V segment lost 3 bases and the J segment 1 base; nucleotides outside the gene matches: 6. For the CDR3, the DNA is TGTGCCACCAGCAGGCGACTAGCGGGAGGAGGGTCCTACAATGAGCAGTTCTTC. Its protein is CATSRRLAGGGSYNEQFF.

The chain combines TRBV7-8 with TRBJ2-3; D might be TRBD1 (5 bases). Per germline, CDR1 SGHVS and CDR2 FQNEAQ. The CDR3 has 12 residues. V lost 4 bases to trimming and J lost 6 bases, with 8 bases between them. The CDR3 bases are TGTGCCAGCAGCTCCTCAGGGGATACGCAGTATTTT. Translation gives CASSSSGDTQYF.

The chain has TRBV7-2 and TRBJ2-7, with D perhaps TRBD1 (5 bases). The CDR3 consists of 14 residues. Germline values: CDR1 SGHTA, CDR2 FQGNSA. Trimming removed 5 bases from V and 4 bases from J, with 15 bases in between. The chain's CDR3 is CASSRAGPSYEQYF. Here the CDR3 DNA reads TGTGCCAGCAGCCGGGCAGGGCCTTCGTACGAGCAGTACTTC.

The genes are TRBV18 and TRBJ2-5; D gene uncertain. V was clipped by 0 bases and J by 5 bases, with 10 bases between them. Germline-derived CDR1 and CDR2 are KGHSH and LQKENI. The CDR3 contains 14 residues. The CDR3 region has the DNA TGTGCCAGCTCACCACCGAACAGTAAGGAGACCCAGTACTTC. Translating gives CASSPPNSKETQYF.

The CDR3 protein is CASSLRQASNYGYTF. The CDR3 DNA follows: TGTGCCAGCAGCCTCCGACAGGCTTCTAACTATGGCTACACCTTC. The rearrangement uses TRBV7-2 and TRBJ1-2, with D perhaps matching TRBD1 (6 bases). V was pared by 5 bases and J by 0 bases, with 13 bases between. From germline, CDR1 is SGHTA and CDR2 FQGNSA. The CDR3 is made up of 15 amino acids.

A few counts support this clone. The V and J genes are TRBV2 and TRBJ1-5, with 9 positions matching TRBD1. The germline CDR1 and CDR2 sequences are SNHLY and FYNNEI. The V segment lost 3 bases and the J segment 5 bases; nucleotides outside the gene matches: 5. The CDR3 is 15 residues long. The CDR3 coding sequence is TGTGCCAGCAGTGACACGGGACAGGGCTATCAGCCCCAGCATTTT. Its protein is CASSDTGQGYQPQHF.

The chain combines TRBV5-1 with TRBJ2-3; D is perhaps TRBD2 (6 bases). Germline V CDR1 and CDR2: SGHRS, YFSETQ. V gave up 5 bases and J gave up 10 bases, with 20 bases separating them. This CDR3 region has 14 residues. The CDR3 region has the DNA TGCGCCAGCAGACGTAGCGGTCCCTCCGAGGCGCAGTATTTT. Translated, it gives CASRRSGPSEAQYF.

The CDR3 nucleotides are TGTGCCAGCAGTCAAAGAGGAACTGAAGCTTTCTTT. Protein product: CASSQRGTEAFF. This chain uses TRBV11-2 with TRBJ1-1; D gene uncertain. Per the germline V gene, CDR1 is SGHAT and CDR2 is FQNNGV. V was pared by 6 bases and J by 5 bases, with 10 bases between. The CDR3 spans 12 residues.

Concerning this clone itself: Other DNA sequences in the same sample also yield this CDR3. The chain combines TRBV18 with TRBJ1-4; D perhaps matches TRBD1 (6 bases). The germline V and J ends were trimmed by 6 bases and 4 bases, with 12 bases remaining between them. This CDR3 contains 14 residues. Germline V CDR1 and CDR2: KGHSH, LQKENI. In DNA form, the CDR3 reads TGTGCCAGCTCCCCCAGGGGTGATAATGAAAAACTGTTTTTT. This translates into CASSPRGDNEKLFF.